Below, one TCR beta chain is given with its context. Its specificity is unknown. With autoimmune disease history or systemic immunosuppression, patients were excluded. Here immunoSEQ multiplex PCR was the method, and the copy in TCRdb shows in-frame clones only, minus some. The sample holds roughly 20,000 clones, around 83% seen once. This sample was included in a study of OX40 agonist ivuxolimab in advanced cancers. Study in general: Dose-escalation patients' cancers were hepatocellular carcinoma, melanoma, renal cell or head and neck cancer. General study points: At 0.1 to 3.0 mg/kg and by week 6, clonal expansion occurred in CD4+ and CD8+ blood T cells. CD8+ T cells averaged more expanded clones than CD4+.

The junction had 11 bases not matched to a gene; V was cut back by 11 bases and J by 7 bases. There are 14 residues in the CDR3. CDR1 is SEHNR and CDR2 is FQNEAQ in the germline V gene (reference sequence). This clonotype originated in an adult with an advanced solid tumor such as melanoma, head and neck, liver or kidney cancer. The chain uses TRBV7-9 and TRBJ2-1; 10 nucleotides line up with TRBD2. The source material was CD4+ or CD8+ T cells sorted from blood, sampled in a trial of the OX40 agonist ivuxolimab. The CDR3 protein is CALVASGRINEQFF. The DNA for the CDR3 is TGTGCCCTGGTCGCTAGCGGGAGAATTAATGAGCAGTTCTTC.